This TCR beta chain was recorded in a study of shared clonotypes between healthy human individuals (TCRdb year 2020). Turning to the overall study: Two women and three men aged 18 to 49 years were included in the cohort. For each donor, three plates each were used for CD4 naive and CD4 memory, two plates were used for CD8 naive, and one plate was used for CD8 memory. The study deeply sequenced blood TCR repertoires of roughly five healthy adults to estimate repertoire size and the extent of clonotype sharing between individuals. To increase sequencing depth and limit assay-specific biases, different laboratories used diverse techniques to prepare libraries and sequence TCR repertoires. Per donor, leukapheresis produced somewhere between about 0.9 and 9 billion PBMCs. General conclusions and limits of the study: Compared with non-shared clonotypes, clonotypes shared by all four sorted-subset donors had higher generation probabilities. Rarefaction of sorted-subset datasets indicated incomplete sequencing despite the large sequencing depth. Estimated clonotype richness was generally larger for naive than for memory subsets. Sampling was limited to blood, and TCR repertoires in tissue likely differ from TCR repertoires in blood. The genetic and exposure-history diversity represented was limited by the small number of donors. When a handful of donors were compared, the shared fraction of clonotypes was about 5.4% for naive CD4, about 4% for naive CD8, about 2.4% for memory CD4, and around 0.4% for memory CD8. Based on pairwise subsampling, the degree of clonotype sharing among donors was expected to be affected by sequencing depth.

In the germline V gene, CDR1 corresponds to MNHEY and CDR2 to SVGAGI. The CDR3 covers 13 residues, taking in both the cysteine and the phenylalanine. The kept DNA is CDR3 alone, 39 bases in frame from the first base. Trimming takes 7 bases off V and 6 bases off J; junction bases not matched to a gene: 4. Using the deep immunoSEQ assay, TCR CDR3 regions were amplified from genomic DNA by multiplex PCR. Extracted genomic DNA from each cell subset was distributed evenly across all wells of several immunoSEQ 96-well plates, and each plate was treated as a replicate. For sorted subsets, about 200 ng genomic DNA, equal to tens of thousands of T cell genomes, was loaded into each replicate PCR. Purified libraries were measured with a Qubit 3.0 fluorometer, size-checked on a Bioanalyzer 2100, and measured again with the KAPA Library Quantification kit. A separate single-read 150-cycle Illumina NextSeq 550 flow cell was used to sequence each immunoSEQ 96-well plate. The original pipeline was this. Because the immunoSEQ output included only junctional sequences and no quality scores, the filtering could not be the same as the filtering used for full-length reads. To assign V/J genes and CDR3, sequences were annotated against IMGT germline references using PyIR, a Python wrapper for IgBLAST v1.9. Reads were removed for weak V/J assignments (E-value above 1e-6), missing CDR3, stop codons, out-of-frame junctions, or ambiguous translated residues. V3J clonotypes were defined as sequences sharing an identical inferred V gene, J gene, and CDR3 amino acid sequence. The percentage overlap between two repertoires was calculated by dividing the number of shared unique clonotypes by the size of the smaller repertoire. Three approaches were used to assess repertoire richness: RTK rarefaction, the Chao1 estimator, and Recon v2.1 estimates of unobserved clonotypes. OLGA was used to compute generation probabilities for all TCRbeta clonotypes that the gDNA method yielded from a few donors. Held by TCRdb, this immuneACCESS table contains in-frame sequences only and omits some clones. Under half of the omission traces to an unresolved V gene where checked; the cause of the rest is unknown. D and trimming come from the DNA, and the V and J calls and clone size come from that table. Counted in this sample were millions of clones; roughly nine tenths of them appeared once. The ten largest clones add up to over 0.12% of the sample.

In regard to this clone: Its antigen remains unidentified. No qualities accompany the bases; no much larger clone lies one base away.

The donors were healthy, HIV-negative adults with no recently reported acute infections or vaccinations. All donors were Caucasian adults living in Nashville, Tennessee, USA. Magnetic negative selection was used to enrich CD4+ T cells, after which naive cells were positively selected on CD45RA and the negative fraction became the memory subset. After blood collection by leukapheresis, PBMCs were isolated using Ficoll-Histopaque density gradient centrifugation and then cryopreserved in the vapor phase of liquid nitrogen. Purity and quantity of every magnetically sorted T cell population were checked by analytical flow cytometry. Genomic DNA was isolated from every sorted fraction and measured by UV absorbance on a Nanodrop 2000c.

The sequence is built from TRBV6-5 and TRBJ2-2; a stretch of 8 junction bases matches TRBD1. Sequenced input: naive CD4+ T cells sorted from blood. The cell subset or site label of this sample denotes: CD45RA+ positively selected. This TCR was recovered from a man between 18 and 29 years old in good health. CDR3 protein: CASTMDRAGELFF. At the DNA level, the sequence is TGTGCCAGCACTATGGACAGGGCCGGGGAGCTGTTTTTT.